This T cell receptor (beta chain) comes out of a study of shared clonotypes between healthy human individuals. Notes on the study in general: On the whole, naive subsets had larger estimated richness than memory subsets had.

TCRdb's table, derived via immunoSEQ multiplex PCR, lists solely in-frame clones and lacks some. The data contain some 740,000 clones, 80% to 95% of them singletons. Naive CD8 cells lacked CD45RO, underwent positive selection for CCR7 and left out terminally differentiated effector memory CD45RA+ cells. The germline CDR1 and CDR2 sequences are LNHDA and SQIVND (reference sequence). The CDR3 spans 14 residues. Trimming stripped 7 bases from V and 6 bases from J, with 17 bases between. About this clone: Antigen specificity is unknown.

This sequence was found in a young man in good health. The sequenced material came from naive CD8+ T cells sorted from blood. The chain recombines TRBV19 with TRBJ2-3; D is undetermined. The CDR3 sequence: CASTLRLGWDTQYF. The CDR3 DNA reads as TGTGCCAGTACCCTCAGGCTAGGGTGGGATACGCAGTATTTT.